The 15 T cell receptor beta chains below all came from one sample that was sequenced in a study of blood T cell repertoires in COVID-19. Only in-frame clones appear in the TCRdb table, and some are missing; sequencing was by immunoSEQ multiplex PCR. Of 180,000 or so clones listed, approximately 80% are singletons. The sequenced sample was PBMCs or T cells enriched from blood (not recorded which). The receptors here all came from a man aged 45-60 years who had recovered from COVID-19.

The chain has TRBV5-6 and TRBJ2-1; 7 bases are shared with TRBD2. Trimming removed 1 base from V and 0 bases from J; junction bases left unmatched: 10. Germline assignment: CDR1 SGHDT and CDR2 YYEEEE. The CDR3 totals 18 residues. CDR3 sequence (DNA): TGTGCCAGCAGCTTGAGCGGGGCCGACCCCAGCTCCTACAATGAGCAGTTCTTC. Translated, it gives CASSLSGADPSSYNEQFF.

This chain connects TRBV28 to TRBJ1-5; possibly TRBD1 for D (5 bases). Germline V gives CDR1 MDHEN, CDR2 SYDVKM. There are 18 residues in the CDR3. Trimming took off 5 bases at V and 0 bases at J, with 20 bases between the two ends. The CDR3 DNA sequence: TGTGCCAGCAGTCGCTTTGGGACTTACGAGCGTAGCAATCAGCCCCAGCATTTT. It codes for CASSRFGTYERSNQPQHF.

This chain joins TRBV30 and TRBJ1-5; 7 nucleotides line up with TRBD1. V was clipped by 5 bases and J by 5 bases; unmatched bases: 6. The CDR3 length is 13 residues. Germline V gene sequence: CDR1 GTSNPN, CDR2 SVGIG (reference sequence). This chain's CDR3 is CAWDDRADQPQHF. For the CDR3, the DNA is TGTGCCTGGGATGACAGGGCGGATCAGCCCCAGCATTTT.

This clone was observed once. The rearrangement links TRBV19 to TRBJ1-5; D gene unclear. The CDR3 totals 12 residues. V was shortened by 2 bases and J by 4 bases, with 3 bases between the two germline ends. The germline V gene has CDR1 LNHDA and CDR2 SQIVND (reference sequence). The CDR3 sequence is CASSIPNQPQHF. The DNA for the CDR3 is TGTGCCAGTAGTATACCAAATCAGCCCCAGCATTTT.

This chain uses TRBV6-1 with TRBJ1-2; D is unclear. The germline V and J ends were trimmed by 4 bases and 8 bases, with 23 bases remaining between them. Germline V gene sequence: CDR1 MNHNS, CDR2 SASEGT. The CDR3 runs to 16 residues. The CDR3 region is CASSALQAGVFGGYTF. CDR3 DNA sequence: TGTGCCAGCAGTGCATTGCAAGCGGGAGTCTTTGGGGGCTACACCTTC.

This clone was seen just once. The genes are TRBV7-6 and TRBJ2-3; TRBD2 aligns across 8 bases. With 0 bases clipped from V and 4 bases from J, the junction kept 6 bases outside the gene matches. CDR3 length: 16 amino acids. Per germline, CDR1 SGHVS and CDR2 FNYEAQ. CDR3 bases: TGTGCCAGCAGCTTAGCTAGCGGGACTACCTCAGATACGCAGTATTTT. The encoded protein is CASSLASGTTSDTQYF.

The gene calls are TRBV5-4 and TRBJ1-1; 9 nucleotides align to TRBD1. The CDR3 has 15 amino acids. Germline V gene data show CDR1 as SGHNT and CDR2 as YYREEE (reference sequence). The ends lost 4 bases at V and 1 base at J; junction bases unmatched: 5. Here the CDR3 reads CASSEGQGRNTEAFF. The CDR3 bases are TGTGCCAGCAGCGAGGGACAGGGCAGGAACACTGAAGCTTTCTTT.

The genes are TRBV5-4 and TRBJ1-2, with TRBD1 matching over 8 bases. The CDR3 runs 15 residues. Germline lookup yields CDR1 SGHNT and CDR2 YYREEE (reference sequence). V was clipped by 4 bases and J by 8 bases; unmatched bases: 13. The CDR3 DNA follows: TGTGCCAGCAGCACTCCAGGGGGCGCATACGGAGGCTACACCTTC. Translated, it gives CASSTPGGAYGGYTF.

V gene TRBV5-4 combines with J gene TRBJ2-7; 8 nucleotides align to TRBD1. V trimming: 4 bases; J trimming: 5 bases; junction bases outside the gene matches: 20. The CDR3 length is 18 residues. Germline CDR1 is SGHNT and CDR2 is YYREEE (reference sequence). The CDR3 DNA is TGTGCCAGCAGCGGACAACGGGTTGGACAGGGCCTTTTTAACGAGCAGTACTTC. It codes for CASSGQRVGQGLFNEQYF.

The V gene is TRBV28, the J gene TRBJ1-5; the D is unclear. Germline CDR1 and CDR2: MDHEN and SYDVKM. Trimming cost V 6 bases and J 8 bases, with 11 bases left between them. The CDR3 is 12 amino acids. The CDR3 sequence: CASRERREPQHF. The DNA of the CDR3 is TGTGCCAGCAGAGAAAGGAGGGAGCCCCAGCATTTT.

The genes are TRBV5-6 and TRBJ1-4; TRBD1 is a possible D gene (6 bases). Deletions cut 1 base from V and 5 bases from J, with 18 bases between. The CDR3 loop spans 17 amino acids. Germline V gene data show CDR1 as SGHDT and CDR2 as YYEEEE. The CDR3 DNA reads TGTGCCAGCAGCTTGAAAGCCTTCAGGGGTATGAATGAAAAACTGTTTTTT. Its protein product is CASSLKAFRGMNEKLFF.

The chain carries TRBV3-1 (or the pseudogene TRBV3-2) and TRBJ2-7; 11 nucleotides agree with TRBD2. This CDR3 contains 14 residues. Per germline, CDR1 LGHDT and CDR2 YNNKEL (reference sequence). The ends lost 4 bases at V and 6 bases at J; junction bases unmatched: 5. DNA for the CDR3: TGTGCCAGCAGCCCCACTAGCGGGAGCAGCGAGCAGTACTTC. This gives the protein CASSPTSGSSEQYF.

This chain uses TRBV7-8 with TRBJ2-1; D remains ambiguous. The CDR3 covers 16 residues. CDR1 and CDR2 (germline): SGHVS, FQNEAQ. The V end was cut by 1 base, the J end by 0 bases, with 10 bases between. CDR3 amino acids: CASSLDRMSSYNEQFF. As DNA, the CDR3 is TGTGCCAGCAGCTTAGACAGAATGAGCTCCTACAATGAGCAGTTCTTC.

J is TRBJ2-5 and V is TRBV15, with 7 bases lining up with TRBD1. Germline V gives CDR1 LNHNV, CDR2 YYDKDF (reference sequence). Losses at the gene ends were 5 bases for V and 5 bases for J; bases not matched to a gene: 14. The CDR3 has 16 residues. The CDR3 spells CATSAPRDRKVETQYF. The CDR3 nucleotides are TGTGCCACCAGCGCCCCTCGGGACAGAAAAGTCGAGACCCAGTACTTC. Full variable domain (rest looked up from reference TRBV15 and TRBJ2-5): DAMVIQNPRYQVTQFGKPVTLSCSQTLNHNVMYWYQQKSSQAPKLLFHYYDKDFNNEADTPDNFQSRRPNTSFCFLDIRSPGLGDTAMYLCATSAPRDRKVETQYFGPGTRLLVL.

The gene calls are TRBV4-1 and TRBJ1-1; no firm D call. Germline CDR1 and CDR2: MGHRA and YSYEKL. V dropped 1 base and J dropped 0 bases, with 9 bases sitting between them. This CDR3 is 15 amino acids long. The CDR3 here is CASSQVSIMNTEAFF. The DNA of the CDR3 is TGCGCCAGCAGCCAAGTGTCCATCATGAACACTGAAGCTTTCTTT.